These 21 T cell receptor beta chains were sequenced from one sample in a study of identical twins. TCRdb used MiXCR to reprocess the 5' RACE reads, holding one entry per CDR3 protein. This table has 1.5 million to 2 million distinct CDR3 sequences, under 35% appearing once. Source material: cord blood. These receptors were obtained from a newborn girl in good health.

This clonotype has just a few counts. This chain links TRBV20-1 with TRBJ2-7, with D possibly being TRBD1 or TRBD2 (6 bases each). Germline CDR1 and CDR2: DFQATT and SNEGSKA (reference sequence). Trimming shortened V by 2 bases and J by 0 bases, and 17 bases separated the two germline ends. The CDR3 has 16 residues. CDR3 nucleotide sequence: TGCAGTGCTAGACCCGCGGTAGGGGGGCACTCCTACGAGCAGTACTTC. Translated: CSARPAVGGHSYEQYF.

Regarding this clonotype: A much more abundant neighbour one base away suggests this may be a read error. The rearrangement uses TRBV7-6 and TRBJ2-3; D gene uncertain. Germline V gives CDR1 SGHVS, CDR2 FNYEAQ. This CDR3 contains 13 residues. The V and J ends lost 3 bases and 6 bases respectively, with 10 bases between them. The CDR3 region is CASSLFAWDTQYF. The CDR3 nucleotides read TGTGCCAGCAGCTTGTTCGCCTGGGATACGCAGTATTTT.

The rearrangement links TRBV7-2 to TRBJ1-6; no definite D call. Trimming pared 3 bases from V and 6 bases from J, leaving 15 bases between. In germline, CDR1 is SGHTA, CDR2 FQGNSA. The CDR3 runs 16 residues. DNA of the CDR3: TGTGCCAGCAGCTTGATGAGTGTGGGCTTTAATTCACCCCTCCACTTT. Protein sequence: CASSLMSVGFNSPLHF.

CDR3 region: CASSRVAGGTDTQYF. DNA of the CDR3: TGTGCCAGCTCACGAGTAGCGGGAGGCACAGATACGCAGTATTTT. The chain links TRBV18 to TRBJ2-3, with TRBD2 matching 9 bases. The CDR3 runs to 15 residues. The germline V gene encodes CDR1 KGHSH and CDR2 LQKENI. V was clipped by 4 bases and J by 1 base; unmatched bases: 3. The full variable domain, in which reference TRBV18 and TRBJ2-3 provide the parts outside the CDR3, is NAGVMQNPRHLVRRRGQEARLRCSPMKGHSHVYWYRQLPEEGLKFMVYLQKENIIDESGMPKERFSAEFPKEGPSILRIQQVVRGDSAAYFCASSRVAGGTDTQYFGPGTRLTVL.

This clonotype was counted many times. The chain has TRBV7-9 and TRBJ2-7, with a tentative D call TRBD2 (6 bases). This CDR3 has 15 amino acids. Germline-derived CDR1 and CDR2 are SEHNR and FQNEAQ (reference sequence). V lost 0 bases to trimming and J lost 4 bases, with 13 bases between them. The CDR3 DNA follows: TGTGCCAGCAGCTTAGCAACGGGGGTCCGGTACGAGCAGTACTTC. The encoded protein is CASSLATGVRYEQYF.

The table lists this clonotype with a few counts. This sequence joins TRBV15 and TRBJ2-3; 12 nucleotides match TRBD2. V shed 8 bases and J 2 bases; nucleotides not matched to a gene: 8. The CDR3 totals 16 residues. Germline V gives CDR1 LNHNV, CDR2 YYDKDF (reference sequence). CDR3 sequence: CATQRLAGAFTDTQYF. As DNA, the CDR3 is TGTGCCACCCAAAGACTAGCGGGGGCCTTCACAGATACGCAGTATTTT.

This clonotype was observed many times. A junction end diverges from the germline sequence, so it may reflect a read error. This rearrangement joins TRBV5-1 to TRBJ2-7; TRBD1 agrees at 7 bases. The CDR3 spans 14 residues. The germline CDR1 and CDR2 sequences are SGHRS and YFSETQ. The CDR3 loop reads CASSLGQASYEQYF. CDR3 sequence (DNA): TGTGCCAGCAGTTTAGGACAGGCATCCTACGAGCAGTACTTC. The full variable domain, with the rest looked up from reference TRBV5-1 and TRBJ2-7, is KAGVTQTPRYLIKTRGQQVTLSCSPISGHRSVSWYQQTPGQGLQFLFEYFSETQRNKGNFPGRFSGRQFSNSRSEMNVSTLELGDSALYLCASSLGQASYEQYFGPGTRLTVT.

The V gene is TRBV24-1, the J gene TRBJ2-5, with D possibly being TRBD1 or TRBD2 (6 bases each). The CDR3 covers 13 residues. Germline V gives CDR1 KGHDR, CDR2 SFDVKD. Trimming left V 4 bases short and J 11 bases short, with 16 bases between. CDR3 bases: TGTGCCACCAGTGACCCACAGGGTCGGGAGCAGTACTTC. Translating gives CATSDPQGREQYF.

There are a few counts of this clonotype. A read error may account for a junction end that differs from germline. The chain is built from TRBV3-1 and TRBJ2-7; 7 bases match TRBD1. CDR3 size: 12 residues. In germline, CDR1 is LGHDT, CDR2 YNNKEL (reference sequence). The CDR3 is CAGSQSDREQYF. The CDR3 DNA reads as TGTGCCGGCAGCCAATCGGACAGGGAGCAGTACTTC.

The V call is TRBV7-9, the J call TRBJ1-6; maybe TRBD1 (5 bases). Trimming stripped 5 bases from V and 4 bases from J, with 12 bases between. Germline V lookup: CDR1 SEHNR, CDR2 FQNEAQ (reference sequence). There are 15 residues in the CDR3. The CDR3, as DNA: TGTGCCAGCAGCCCCCCCTGGGGGTATAATTCACCCCTCCACTTT. Protein product: CASSPPWGYNSPLHF.

The rearrangement joins TRBV7-6 to TRBJ1-5; the match to TRBD1 covers 7 bases. The CDR3 length is 12 residues. The V gene's germline CDR1 is SGHVS and CDR2 FNYEAQ. Here the CDR3 DNA reads TGTGCTCTCGACAGGGGCAATCAGCCCCAGCATTTT. Amino acid sequence: CALDRGNQPQHF.

The table lists this clonotype with a few counts. This chain joins TRBV6-2 or TRBV6-3 and TRBJ2-1; TRBD2 aligns across 9 bases. Trimming at V came to 4 bases and at J to 2 bases, leaving 6 bases not matched to a gene. The CDR3 sequence is 16 residues long. Looked up from germline, CDR1 is MNHEY and CDR2 is SVGEGT. The CDR3 protein is CASSSPSGKTYNEQFF. The CDR3 nucleotides read TGTGCCAGCAGTTCTCCTAGCGGGAAAACCTACAATGAGCAGTTCTTC.

This clonotype appeared many times. V gene TRBV7-2 combines with J gene TRBJ2-3; D gene uncertain. The germline gives CDR1 SGHTA, CDR2 FQGNSA. Trimming cost V 5 bases and J 1 base, with 13 bases left between them. The CDR3 contains 15 residues. CDR3 region: CASSPRAGRTDTQYF. CDR3 sequence (DNA): TGTGCCAGCAGCCCCCGCGCAGGCCGCACAGATACGCAGTATTTT.

This clonotype showed up just a few times. The CDR3 region is CASSQVETGGNEQFF. The CDR3 coding sequence is TGTGCCAGCAGCCAAGTCGAAACAGGGGGCAATGAGCAGTTCTTC. The chain joins TRBV4-2 to TRBJ2-1; 8 nucleotides line up with TRBD1. The CDR3 runs 15 residues. Trimming cost V 1 base and J 6 bases; bases outside gene matches: 5. Germline V gene data show CDR1 as LGHNA and CDR2 as YNFKEQ.

The table lists this clonotype with a few counts. This chain joins TRBV7-9 and TRBJ1-4; 7 positions agree with TRBD1. The CDR3 consists of 18 residues. V lost 0 bases, J lost 3 bases, and 10 bases stayed unmatched. CDR1 is SEHNR, CDR2 FQNEAQ, per germline (reference sequence). In DNA form, the CDR3 reads TGTGCCAGCAGCTTAGCTTTATCTGACAGGGACTCTAATGAAAAACTGTTTTTT. Protein sequence: CASSLALSDRDSNEKLFF.

The chain recombines TRBV7-6 with TRBJ2-1, with 9 bases aligning to TRBD2. This CDR3 spans 20 amino acids. The V and J ends lost 1 base and 1 base, in that order; junction bases with no gene match: 14. CDR1 and CDR2 from the germline V gene are SGHVS and FNYEAQ. CDR3 nucleotide sequence: TGTGCCAGCAGCTTAGGGCCTATCTGGCGGGGGGGCATATCCTACAATGAGCAGTTCTTC. Its protein is CASSLGPIWRGGISYNEQFF.

For this clonotype: The junction does not match germline at one end; this may be a read error. This chain uses TRBV5-1 with TRBJ2-1; D tentatively fits TRBD1 or TRBD2 (5 bases each). This CDR3 contains 12 residues. CDR1 and CDR2 from the germline V gene are SGHRS and YFSETQ. The CDR3 spells CASSFRGDEQLF. The CDR3 coding sequence is TGCGCCAGCAGCTTCCGAGGGGATGAGCAGTTATTC.

This clonotype has a single count. This sequence joins TRBV7-9 and TRBJ2-1, with 8 bases fitting TRBD2. Germline loops: CDR1 SEHNR, CDR2 FQNEAQ (reference sequence). CDR3 size: 17 residues. V was clipped by 0 bases and J by 1 base; unmatched bases: 5. CDR3 residues: CASSLARAGVSYNEQFF. DNA for the CDR3: TGTGCCAGCAGCTTAGCGCGAGCGGGGGTGTCCTACAATGAGCAGTTCTTC.

In nucleotides, the CDR3 is TGTGCCAGCAGTGAAGGACAGGGGGCTGGAAACACCATATATTTT. It encodes CASSEGQGAGNTIYF. The genes are TRBV25-1 and TRBJ1-3, with TRBD1 matching over 10 bases. V dropped 2 bases and J dropped 2; count of bases not matched to a gene: 0. CDR3 length: 15 amino acids. CDR1 and CDR2 from the germline V gene are MGHDK and SYGVNS.

With respect to this clonotype: A read error may be the cause here, since a much bigger clone is one base away. The chain employs TRBV12-3 or TRBV12-4 and TRBJ2-3; D might be TRBD1 (6 bases). V dropped 3 bases and J dropped 4 bases, with 8 bases sitting between them. The CDR3 extends over 13 amino acids. DNA of the CDR3: TGTGCCAGCAGTTTCCAGGGGCCAGATACGCAGTATTTT. Its protein product is CASSFQGPDTQYF.

The V call is TRBV7-2, the J call TRBJ2-1; the D gene could be TRBD1 or TRBD2 (5 bases each). This CDR3 is 16 amino acids long. Trimming took 2 bases from V and 0 from J, leaving 11 bases between them. Germline V CDR1 and CDR2: SGHTA, FQGNSA. CDR3 bases: TGTGCCAGCAGCTTAAGGCTAGGGACCTCCTACAATGAGCAGTTCTTC. It encodes CASSLRLGTSYNEQFF.